The next 29 T cell receptor beta chains were all read from a single sample in a study of blood T cells in healthy people across ages. A second about 7 to 12 cycle PCR used barcoded and J-beta primers. TCRdb processed the 5' RACE reads anew with MiXCR; each CDR3 protein has one entry. The repertoire has some 640,000 distinct CDR3 sequences, under 30% of them found once; the top ten carry 15% to 19%. Sequenced material: blood. The origin of the receptors is a woman aged 80 or over in good health.

The table lists this clonotype with a few counts. The rearrangement links TRBV13 to TRBJ2-2; 12 bases agree with TRBD2. CDR1 and CDR2 (germline): PRHDT, FYEKMQ (reference sequence). There are 19 residues in the CDR3. With V trimmed by 5 bases and J by 5 bases, 15 bases remained unmatched. The CDR3 region has the DNA TGTGCCAGCAGCGTTCGGGCGGCTAGCGGGGGGGCTCGGACCGGGGAGCTGTTTTTT. Encoded protein: CASSVRAASGGARTGELFF.

This clonotype has a single count. The V gene is TRBV10-3, the J gene TRBJ2-3, with 7 bases matching TRBD2. Looked up from germline, CDR1 is ENHRY and CDR2 is SYGVKD. This CDR3 has 16 residues. V shed 4 bases, J shed 2 bases, and the junction held 9 bases outside the gene matches. This chain's CDR3 is CAISARSGTNTDTQYF. CDR3 DNA: TGTGCCATCAGTGCAAGAAGCGGGACTAACACAGATACGCAGTATTTT.

This clonotype has more than one count but fewer than ten. Since a much larger clone is just one base distant, this may be a read error. The V gene is TRBV20-1, the J gene TRBJ2-1; D might be TRBD1 (6 bases). Per germline, CDR1 DFQATT and CDR2 SNEGSKA (reference sequence). The CDR3 extends over 13 amino acids. CDR3 loop: CSAGQSSYTEQFF. Written as DNA, the CDR3 is TGCAGTGCCGGACAGAGCTCCTACACTGAGCAGTTCTTC.

About this clonotype itself: At one boundary the junction diverges from the germline segment, which might be a read error. CDR3 DNA sequence: TGTGCCAACAGTGCACGAGGACGGAGCTATAGCAATCAGCCCCAGCATTTT. This sequence encodes CANSARGRSYSNQPQHF. V usage is TRBV6-1 and J usage is TRBJ1-5; D is ambiguous. The CDR3 loop spans 17 amino acids. Germline CDR1 is MNHNS and CDR2 is SASEGT.

The chain carries TRBV11-1 and TRBJ2-3, with D unresolved. The V end lost 2 bases, the J end lost 2 bases, and 14 bases lay between the germline ends. Looked up from germline, CDR1 is SGHAT and CDR2 is FQDESV (reference sequence). The CDR3 has 16 amino acids. The CDR3 reads CASSLSKRDYTDTQYF. Written as DNA, the CDR3 is TGTGCCAGCAGCTTATCCAAAAGGGATTACACAGATACGCAGTATTTT.

V and J are TRBV11-2 and TRBJ2-3; D is ambiguous. Germline-derived CDR1 and CDR2 are SGHAT and FQNNGV. The CDR3 consists of 12 residues. Trimming removed 10 bases at V and 0 bases at J, with 8 bases between. This chain's CDR3 is CATTPSTDTQYF. The CDR3 DNA is TGTGCCACCACGCCTAGCACAGATACGCAGTATTTT.

This sequence joins TRBV28 and TRBJ2-3, with D unresolved. The length of the CDR3 is 13 residues. V lost 3 bases to trimming and J lost 3 bases, with 7 bases between them. Per the germline V gene, CDR1 is MDHEN and CDR2 is SYDVKM. The CDR3 sequence: CASSLEVTDTQYF. The DNA for the CDR3 is TGTGCCAGCAGTTTGGAAGTAACAGATACGCAGTATTTT. Full variable domain (outside the CDR3, taken from reference TRBV28 and TRBJ2-3): DVKVTQSSRYLVKRTGEKVFLECVQDMDHENMFWYRQDPGLGLRLIYFSYDVKMKEKGDIPEGYSVSREKKERFSLILESASTNQTSMYLCASSLEVTDTQYFGPGTRLTVL.

This clonotype was observed a handful of times. A read error may explain this, as a much larger clone is one base away. V usage is TRBV6-6 and J usage is TRBJ2-7; 7 positions agree with TRBD1. V shed 0 bases, J shed 5 bases, and the junction held 4 bases outside the gene matches. Per germline, CDR1 MNHNY and CDR2 SVGAGI (reference sequence). The length of the CDR3 is 14 residues. CDR3 DNA sequence: TGTGCCAGCAGTTACTCCACTGACAGGGACGAGCAGTACTTC. Amino acid sequence: CASSYSTDRDEQYF.

This clonotype occurred a few times. The chain carries TRBV20-1 and TRBJ2-1; no clear D gene. Trimming removed 1 base at V and 5 bases at J, with 15 bases between. Germline V CDR1 and CDR2: DFQATT, SNEGSKA (reference sequence). This CDR3 spans 15 amino acids. The CDR3 sequence: CSARVTTLVDNEQFF. Here the CDR3 DNA reads TGCAGTGCTAGAGTGACCACACTTGTGGACAATGAGCAGTTCTTC.

This clonotype was detected only a few times. A much larger clone lies a single base off, so this may be a read error. The chain recombines TRBV4-2 with TRBJ2-4, with 9 bases matching TRBD2. Judging by the DNA end, TRBJ2-7 fits better; the J call may be wrong. CDR1 and CDR2 from the germline V gene are LGHNA and YNFKEQ. The CDR3 runs 15 residues. The CDR3 sequence is CASSPSGGRGYEQYF. The CDR3 DNA is TGTGCCAGCAGCCCAAGCGGGGGGCGGGGATACGAGCAGTACTTC.

As to this clonotype: A single base separates this from a much larger clone, so it may be a read error. V gene TRBV12-3 or TRBV12-4 combines with J gene TRBJ2-5; D gene ambiguous. The end of the DNA is better explained by TRBJ2-7, so the J call may be wrong. The CDR3 consists of 13 residues. The CDR3 reads CASSFSPYYEQYF. CDR3 nucleotide sequence: TGTGCCAGCAGTTTTTCACCGTACTACGAGCAGTACTTC.

This clonotype was found many times. The chain carries TRBV7-2 and TRBJ2-3; either TRBD1 or TRBD2 may supply D (6 bases each). V lost 4 bases and J 3 bases, leaving 17 bases between the germline ends. CDR3 length equals 16 residues. Germline CDR1 is SGHTA and CDR2 is FQGNSA. The CDR3 reads CASSWRSGAETDTQYF. The CDR3 DNA sequence: TGTGCCAGCAGCTGGAGGTCGGGGGCGGAAACAGATACGCAGTATTTT.

There are many counts of this clonotype. The V gene is TRBV20-1, the J gene TRBJ2-5; TRBD2 matches 11 bases. From germline, CDR1 is DFQATT and CDR2 SNEGSKA (reference sequence). The V segment lost 3 bases and the J segment 4 bases; nucleotides outside the gene matches: 1. The CDR3 length is 13 residues. The CDR3 sequence is CSARGTSGETQYF. For the CDR3, the DNA is TGCAGTGCTAGGGGGACTAGCGGAGAGACCCAGTACTTC.

Comment on this clonotype: The junction departs from germline at one end; a sequencing error may be responsible. The rearrangement uses TRBV12-3 or TRBV12-4 and TRBJ2-3; 7 bases are shared with TRBD1. The CDR3 is made up of 15 amino acids. CDR3 protein: CVSSFTTGRTDTQYF. CDR3 sequence (DNA): TGTGTCAGCAGTTTCACGACAGGGCGCACAGATACGCAGTATTTT.

The rearrangement uses TRBV30 and TRBJ1-1; TRBD1 might be the D (5 bases). CDR3 length: 15 residues. With 3 bases removed from V and 0 bases from J, the gap between germline ends came to 14 bases. Germline V gene data show CDR1 as GTSNPN and CDR2 as SVGIG (reference sequence). CDR3 protein: CAWSDGRQLNTEAFF. CDR3 bases: TGTGCCTGGAGCGACGGCAGACAGCTGAACACTGAAGCTTTCTTT.

In its sample, this clonotype was seen many times. The chain is built from TRBV7-8 and TRBJ2-1; D gene uncertain. The V and J ends lost 0 bases and 4 bases respectively, with 10 bases between them. The CDR3 loop spans 15 amino acids. Germline CDR1 SGHVS, CDR2 FQNEAQ. The CDR3 DNA reads TGTGCCAGCAGCTTAGCATGGACGCCTTACAATGAGCAGTTCTTC. The encoded protein is CASSLAWTPYNEQFF.

Many counts were recorded for this clonotype. This chain uses TRBV7-2 with TRBJ2-1; 7 nucleotides line up with TRBD1. From germline, CDR1 is SGHTA and CDR2 FQGNSA. The CDR3 is 18 residues long. The J segment lost 2 bases and the V segment lost 3 bases, leaving 13 bases of the junction unmatched. For the CDR3, the DNA is TGTGCCAGCAGCTTTAGATTATCGAACAGGGGAACCTACAATGAGCAGTTCTTC. Translating gives CASSFRLSNRGTYNEQFF.

This CDR3 is CSAGRGKETQYF. In DNA form, the CDR3 reads TGCAGTGCCGGGCGGGGTAAGGAGACCCAGTACTTC. The V gene is TRBV20-1, the J gene TRBJ2-7; a possible D gene is TRBD2 (6 bases). The J call may be wrong; the DNA end is better matched by TRBJ2-5. CDR1 DFQATT and CDR2 SNEGSKA come from the germline V gene (reference sequence). The CDR3 is 12 residues long.

With regard to this clonotype: The junction differs from germline at one of its ends, possibly a read error. The CDR3 coding sequence is TGCGTCAGCAGCCCAGGGACTAAATACAATGAGCAGTTCTTC. Encoded protein: CVSSPGTKYNEQFF. The chain combines TRBV5-1 with TRBJ2-1, with 7 bases identical to TRBD2. This CDR3 is 14 amino acids long. Germline values: CDR1 SGHRS, CDR2 YFSETQ.

The gene calls are TRBV7-3 and TRBJ1-3, with TRBD1 matching over 7 bases. Germline lookup yields CDR1 SGHTA and CDR2 FQGTGA. V gave up 5 bases and J gave up 7 bases; unmatched junction bases: 11. The CDR3 is 15 residues long. CDR3 protein: CASSPQGGAGNTIYF. The CDR3 bases are TGTGCCAGCAGCCCCCAGGGGGGTGCCGGTAACACCATATATTTT.

V usage is TRBV12-3 or TRBV12-4 and J usage is TRBJ1-4; no firm D call. The CDR3 loop spans 14 amino acids. V lost 7 bases to trimming and J lost 2 bases, with 11 bases between them. The CDR3 DNA reads TGTGCCAGCACCGATCGCCGGACTAATGAAAAACTGTTTTTT. It translates to CASTDRRTNEKLFF.

In this sample, this clonotype turned up a few times. The rearrangement joins TRBV6-1 to TRBJ2-4; tentatively, D is TRBD1 (6 bases). CDR1 is MNHNS, CDR2 SASEGT, per germline. V lost 2 bases and J lost 4, with 9 bases in between. The CDR3 totals 14 residues. CDR3 DNA: TGTGCCAGCAGTGAAACAGGGCGGAAAAACATTCAGTACTTC. Translating it yields CASSETGRKNIQYF.

The V call is TRBV5-1, the J call TRBJ1-3; D ambiguous. CDR1 is SGHRS and CDR2 is YFSETQ in the germline V gene. This CDR3 has 15 residues. The V gene lost 2 bases and the J gene lost 0 bases, with 9 bases spanning the gap. The CDR3, as DNA: TGCGCCAGCAGCTTACCGGGTCCCTCTGGAAACACCATATATTTT. It specifies CASSLPGPSGNTIYF.

In its sample, this clonotype was seen many times. V and J are TRBV20-1 and TRBJ2-5, with D perhaps being TRBD1 or TRBD2 (6 bases each). Germline values: CDR1 DFQATT, CDR2 SNEGSKA (reference sequence). The CDR3 contains 16 residues. The V end lost 1 base, the J end lost 5 bases, and 20 bases lay between the germline ends. CDR3 loop: CSARAHLGGGRETQYF. CDR3 nucleotides: TGCAGTGCTAGAGCTCATCTCGGAGGGGGACGGGAGACCCAGTACTTC.

For this clonotype: One end of the junction does not line up with germline, which may come from a read error. The V and J genes are TRBV7-9 and TRBJ1-2; no reliable D call. The germline V gene encodes CDR1 SEHNR and CDR2 FQNEAQ (reference sequence). The CDR3 is made up of 15 amino acids. CDR3 region: CASSLELSGYYGYTF. The DNA for the CDR3 is TGCGCCAGCAGCTTAGAACTCTCGGGGTACTATGGCTACACCTTC. Full variable domain (rest looked up from reference TRBV7-9 and TRBJ1-2): DTGVSQNPRHKITKRGQNVTFRCDPISEHNRLYWYRQTLGQGPEFLTYFQNEAQLEKSRLLSDRFSAERPKGSFSTLEIQRTEQGDSAMYLCASSLELSGYYGYTFGSGTRLTVV.

The chain recombines TRBV7-2 with TRBJ1-2, with D unresolved. The V gene's germline CDR1 is SGHTA and CDR2 FQGNSA. The CDR3 runs 16 residues. The ends were cut back, 5 bases at V and 1 base at J, with 17 bases in the middle. This chain's CDR3 is CASSIVFVPFNYGYTF. The DNA of the CDR3 is TGTGCCAGCAGCATAGTATTTGTTCCTTTTAACTATGGCTACACCTTC.

This clonotype was seen only a few times. J is TRBJ1-4 and V is TRBV5-1; D is undetermined. Per the germline V gene, CDR1 is SGHRS and CDR2 is YFSETQ. The CDR3 totals 15 residues. Trimming removed 0 bases from V and 7 bases from J, with 13 bases in between. The CDR3: CASSLDGVGFEKLFF. The CDR3 DNA follows: TGCGCCAGCAGCTTGGACGGGGTTGGGTTTGAAAAACTGTTTTTT.

The V and J genes are TRBV7-8 and TRBJ2-1, with D maybe TRBD1 (5 bases). The CDR3 spans 13 residues. V was trimmed by 6 bases and J by 3 bases, leaving 9 bases between them. Looked up from germline, CDR1 is SGHVS and CDR2 is FQNEAQ. CDR3 in amino acids: CASSKGIYNEQFF. The CDR3 coding sequence is TGTGCCAGCAGTAAGGGGATCTACAATGAGCAGTTCTTC.

This clonotype came up many times. This sequence joins TRBV7-2 and TRBJ2-3, with D maybe TRBD2 (7 bases). CDR1 is SGHTA and CDR2 is FQGNSA in the germline V gene. V lost 4 bases to trimming and J lost 1 base, with 12 bases between them. The CDR3 totals 15 residues. CDR3 sequence (DNA): TGTGCCAGCAGCTCACGGGGGGCGGGCACAGATACGCAGTATTTT. Amino acids: CASSSRGAGTDTQYF. Filled out from reference TRBV7-2 and TRBJ2-3, the complete variable domain reads GAGVSQSPSNKVTEKGKDVELRCDPISGHTALYWYRQSLGQGLEFLIYFQGNSAPDKSGLPSDRFSAERTGGSVSTLTIQRTQQEDSAVYLCASSSRGAGTDTQYFGPGTRLTVL.